This T cell receptor beta chain was documented in a study of blood T cells in healthy people across ages. General study findings and limits: When set beside aged donors, long-lived donors presented more naive CD4+ cells and higher diversity.

Russia was home to the donors, healthy Caucasian individuals aged roughly 6 to 100. For the second PCR, which ran for about 6 to 11 cycles, a sample-barcoded 5' primer and a J-beta primer mix were used. Each CDR3 protein is one row after TCRdb ran MiXCR on the 5' RACE reads. The data show hundreds of thousands of distinct CDR3 sequences, with 25% to 30% seen just once and around 2.9% held by the top ten. Germline CDR1 and CDR2: LGHDT and YNNKEL (reference sequence). V trimming: 6 bases; J trimming: 1 base; junction bases outside the gene matches: 12. The CDR3 runs to 19 residues. On this clonotype itself: The antigen is undetermined.

The same data also went into a second study, on T cells of mothers and their children. From that study: Every mother supplied over 9 million TCR beta CDR3 reads and every child a few million.

The chain links TRBV3-1 to TRBJ2-6; 10 positions match TRBD2. Material for sequencing was blood. The sequence was obtained from a boy younger than 18 in good health. CDR3 sequence: CASRRERGGLGSGANVLTF. In DNA, the CDR3 is TGTGCCAGCAGACGAGAGCGGGGGGGCCTAGGGTCTGGGGCCAACGTCCTGACTTTC.